Following are 29 T cell receptor beta chains from one sample sequenced in a study of identical twins. TCRdb ran MiXCR on the 5' RACE reads and lists one entry per CDR3 protein. There are about 220,000 distinct CDR3 sequences in the sample; around 8% occur only once, and about 1.8% lies in the top ten. In addition, the sample was reused for a study of yellow fever vaccine responses in identical twins.

The sample comprised memory (CD45RO+) T cells sorted from blood. These receptor sequences come from a woman younger than 30 in good health.

This clonotype was recorded at least ten times. The rearrangement links TRBV7-2 to TRBJ2-5; D is undetermined. CDR3 length equals 14 residues. Trimming took off 1 base at V and 6 bases at J, with 12 bases between the two ends. In germline, CDR1 is SGHTA, CDR2 FQGNSA. CDR3: CASSLEGFRQTQYF. Here the CDR3 DNA reads TGTGCCAGCAGCTTAGAAGGTTTTAGGCAGACCCAGTACTTC.

This clonotype was seen a handful of times. The V and J genes are TRBV11-2 and TRBJ2-3, with 7 bases aligning to TRBD2. CDR1 and CDR2 (germline): SGHAT, FQNNGV. The CDR3 loop spans 18 amino acids. With V trimmed by 1 base and J by 0 bases, 10 bases remained unmatched. The CDR3 is CASSLVPASGYSTDTQYF. In nucleotides, the CDR3 is TGTGCCAGCAGCTTAGTCCCGGCTAGCGGATATAGCACAGATACGCAGTATTTT.

In the case of this clonotype: The junction differs from germline at one of its ends, possibly a read error. The V gene is TRBV6-2 or TRBV6-3, the J gene TRBJ2-2; 9 bases are a match to TRBD1. The germline gives CDR1 MNHEY, CDR2 SVGEGT. The CDR3 spans 16 residues. The CDR3 here is CASSSQGAQKTGELSF. For the CDR3, the DNA is TGTGCCAGCAGCTCACAGGGGGCGCAGAAGACCGGGGAGCTGTCTTTT.

The chain is built from TRBV7-9 and TRBJ1-4; the D is unclear. CDR1 is SEHNR and CDR2 is FQNEAQ in the germline V gene (reference sequence). The CDR3 totals 15 residues. Between the trimmed V and J ends, which lost 5 bases and 5 bases, there was a span of 15 bases. This CDR3 is CASSLGVGGNEKLFF. The CDR3 coding sequence is TGTGCCAGCAGCCTAGGCGTCGGCGGGAATGAAAAACTGTTTTTT.

This clonotype was seen ten or more times. The J gene is TRBJ2-5, the V gene TRBV29-1; 9 bases line up with TRBD1. The CDR3 contains 13 residues. The V segment lost 4 bases and the J segment 4 bases; nucleotides outside the gene matches: 4. The V gene's germline CDR1 is SQVTM and CDR2 ANQGSEA. Written as DNA, the CDR3 is TGCAGCGTTGTAACAGGGGGCGGAGAGACCCAGTACTTC. Protein product: CSVVTGGGETQYF.

This sequence joins TRBV7-2 and TRBJ2-1, with 14 bases identical to TRBD2. CDR1 and CDR2 (germline): SGHTA, FQGNSA. The trim removed 5 bases at V and 9 bases at J, leaving 9 bases unmatched. The CDR3 totals 16 residues. The CDR3 reads CASSPPTSGGGVEQFF. Here the CDR3 DNA reads TGTGCCAGCAGCCCCCCGACTAGCGGGGGGGGTGTTGAGCAGTTCTTC.

This chain links TRBV25-1 with TRBJ1-6, with D hard to call. Trimming removed 0 bases from V and 8 bases from J, with 5 bases in between. CDR3 length equals 13 residues. CDR1 is MGHDK and CDR2 is SYGVNS in the germline V gene. This CDR3 is CASSEYPYSPLHF. The CDR3, as DNA: TGTGCCAGCAGTGAATATCCCTATTCACCCCTCCACTTT.

A few counts support this clonotype. The rearrangement uses TRBV11-2 and TRBJ2-7; 7 bases are shared with TRBD1. Germline trimming cut 0 bases from V and 2 bases from J; bases unmatched to any gene: 4. CDR1 is SGHAT and CDR2 is FQNNGV in the germline V gene. CDR3 length equals 15 residues. The CDR3: CASSLEGQRAYEQYF. Here the CDR3 DNA reads TGTGCCAGCAGCTTAGAGGGACAGAGGGCCTACGAGCAGTACTTC.

The chain couples TRBV27 to TRBJ2-2; D perhaps matches TRBD2 (6 bases). Trimming removed 4 bases at V and 8 bases at J, with 14 bases between. The germline CDR1 and CDR2 sequences are MNHEY and SMNVEV (reference sequence). The CDR3 is made up of 14 amino acids. CDR3 nucleotide sequence: TGTGCCAGCAGTTATAGTCCCGGGACTGGGGAGCTGTTTTTT. Its protein is CASSYSPGTGELFF.

The gene calls are TRBV2 and TRBJ1-3, with D unclear. Germline CDR1 is SNHLY and CDR2 is FYNNEI. Trimming removed 4 bases from V and 4 bases from J, with 14 bases in between. CDR3 size: 15 residues. CDR3 amino acids: CASSGGRVSGNTIYF. In DNA, the CDR3 is TGTGCCAGCAGTGGGGGTAGGGTGAGCGGAAACACCATATATTTT.

The chain carries TRBV29-1 and TRBJ1-5; 8 bases map to TRBD1. The germline V gene has CDR1 SQVTM and CDR2 ANQGSEA. The CDR3 has 13 residues. The J segment lost 5 bases and the V segment lost 5 bases, leaving 5 bases of the junction unmatched. The CDR3 DNA is TGCAGCGTTAGGACAGGGTTTGATCAGCCCCAGCATTTT. Its translation is CSVRTGFDQPQHF.

The chain uses TRBV10-3 and TRBJ2-1; the match to TRBD2 covers 12 bases. V shed 2 bases, J shed 10 bases, and the junction held 6 bases outside the gene matches. Germline V gene sequence: CDR1 ENHRY, CDR2 SYGVKD. This CDR3 contains 15 residues. CDR3 amino acids: CAISEETSGSEEQFF. CDR3 coding DNA: TGTGCCATCAGTGAGGAGACTAGCGGGAGTGAGGAGCAGTTCTTC.

This clonotype was recorded at least ten times. The chain joins TRBV7-9 to TRBJ2-1, with a tentative D call TRBD1 (6 bases). The CDR3 sequence is 15 residues long. V was cut by 0 bases and J by 0 bases, with 6 bases left in between. Germline values: CDR1 SEHNR, CDR2 FQNEAQ (reference sequence). CDR3 protein: CASSLAGHSYNEQFF. CDR3 in DNA: TGTGCCAGCAGCTTAGCGGGACACTCCTACAATGAGCAGTTCTTC.

This clonotype was seen ten or more times. The chain combines TRBV4-3 with TRBJ2-5; no firm D call. The germline CDR1 and CDR2 sequences are LGHNA and YSLEER. The CDR3 loop spans 14 amino acids. Trimming shortened V by 0 bases and J by 7 bases, and 12 bases separated the two germline ends. The CDR3 sequence: CASSQDYQKGTQYF. The CDR3 DNA follows: TGCGCCAGCAGCCAAGACTATCAAAAAGGGACCCAGTACTTC.

This clonotype was picked up a small number of times. This chain connects TRBV24-1 to TRBJ2-3, with 7 bases fitting TRBD2. Germline CDR1 is KGHDR and CDR2 is SFDVKD. The V segment lost 6 bases and the J segment 4 bases; nucleotides outside the gene matches: 9. The CDR3 is 15 residues long. CDR3 nucleotides: TGTGCCACCAGTAGCGGGACCCTGGAAGCAGATACGCAGTATTTT. As protein: CATSSGTLEADTQYF.

V gene TRBV12-3 or TRBV12-4 combines with J gene TRBJ2-3; 15 nucleotides agree with TRBD2. With V trimmed by 5 bases and J by 5 bases, 5 bases remained unmatched. The CDR3 runs to 16 residues. CDR3: CASSRRTSGRGDTQYF. As DNA, the CDR3 is TGTGCCAGCAGTCGGAGGACTAGCGGGAGGGGAGATACGCAGTATTTT.

This clonotype was counted between two and nine times. This chain links TRBV20-1 with TRBJ2-1; 7 bases are shared with TRBD2. Germline V gene lookup returns CDR1 DFQATT and CDR2 SNEGSKA (reference sequence). Trimming at V came to 5 bases and at J to 1 base, leaving 11 bases not matched to a gene. The length of the CDR3 is 16 residues. CDR3 DNA: TGCAGTGCTGTCGGTAAGGGCGGGAGATCCTACAATGAGCAGTTCTTC. Translating gives CSAVGKGGRSYNEQFF.

The rearrangement links TRBV12-3 or TRBV12-4 to TRBJ1-1; D ambiguous. The V end was cut by 6 bases, the J end by 0 bases, with 11 bases between. CDR3 size: 14 residues. DNA for the CDR3: TGTGCCAGCAGAAATGGCGGACTGAACACTGAAGCTTTCTTT. The encoded protein is CASRNGGLNTEAFF.

Ten or more counts support this clonotype. J is TRBJ2-3 and V is TRBV24-1; no definite D call. The CDR3 covers 15 residues. Looked up from germline, CDR1 is KGHDR and CDR2 is SFDVKD. Trimming took off 5 bases at V and 2 bases at J, with 13 bases between the two ends. CDR3 DNA: TGTGCCACCAGTGGCGCAGGCCTATCCACAGATACGCAGTATTTT. It codes for CATSGAGLSTDTQYF.

The rearrangement uses TRBV6-2 or TRBV6-3 and TRBJ2-1; D unresolved. Germline CDR1 is MNHEY and CDR2 is SVGEGT. V was pared by 6 bases and J by 6 bases, with 12 bases between. The length of the CDR3 is 13 residues. The CDR3 DNA follows: TGTGCCAGCAGGCAGGAGTATGGCAATGAGCAGTTCTTC. This sequence encodes CASRQEYGNEQFF.

On this clonotype: A read error may account for a junction end that differs from germline. The chain recombines TRBV7-3 with TRBJ2-2; the match to TRBD2 covers 7 bases. The CDR3 covers 12 residues. Germline V gene data show CDR1 as SGHTA and CDR2 as FQGTGA. CDR3 protein: CASSSNGGVLFF. The CDR3 DNA reads TGTGCCAGCAGCTCAAATGGGGGGGTGCTGTTTTTT.

This clonotype was picked up many times. The gene calls are TRBV9 and TRBJ2-5; either TRBD1 or TRBD2 may fit D (5 bases each). The CDR3 totals 13 residues. With 3 bases removed from V and 3 bases from J, the gap between germline ends came to 9 bases. Germline CDR1 is SGDLS and CDR2 is YYNGEE. CDR3 sequence: CASSAGTEETQYF. The CDR3 bases are TGTGCCAGCAGCGCAGGGACGGAAGAGACCCAGTACTTC.

This clonotype has a handful of counts. J is TRBJ1-2 and V is TRBV7-9; tentatively, D is TRBD1 (6 bases). CDR1 is SEHNR, CDR2 FQNEAQ, per germline (reference sequence). The CDR3 loop spans 14 amino acids. Trimming removed 0 bases from V and 6 bases from J, with 11 bases in between. The CDR3 loop is CASSLAWGQDGYTF. CDR3 DNA: TGTGCCAGCAGCTTAGCTTGGGGGCAAGATGGCTACACCTTC.

There are a few counts of this clonotype. V gene TRBV7-2 combines with J gene TRBJ1-2; D is ambiguous. V was pared by 2 bases and J by 0 bases, with 7 bases between. Germline CDR1 SGHTA, CDR2 FQGNSA. CDR3 length: 14 residues. For the CDR3, the DNA is TGTGCCAGCAGCTTAACAGAGACTAACTATGGCTACACCTTC. Protein: CASSLTETNYGYTF. Supplemented by reference TRBV7-2 and TRBJ1-2, the full variable domain reads GAGVSQSPSNKVTEKGKDVELRCDPISGHTALYWYRQSLGQGLEFLIYFQGNSAPDKSGLPSDRFSAERTGGSVSTLTIQRTQQEDSAVYLCASSLTETNYGYTFGSGTRLTVV.

This clonotype came up many times. The rearrangement links TRBV29-1 to TRBJ2-3, with D perhaps matching TRBD2 (7 bases). This CDR3 region has 16 residues. Germline CDR1 reads SQVTM; CDR2 reads ANQGSEA. The V end was cut by 2 bases, the J end by 0 bases, with 15 bases between. DNA for the CDR3: TGCAGCGTTGAAAAGGGGGGGAGGATAAGCACAGATACGCAGTATTTT. It translates to CSVEKGGRISTDTQYF.

The chain is built from TRBV20-1 and TRBJ1-2; D uncertain. Germline V gene data show CDR1 as DFQATT and CDR2 as SNEGSKA (reference sequence). The CDR3 runs 14 residues. Trimming took 1 base from V and 7 from J, leaving 16 bases between them. The CDR3 protein is CSARGVTGPGGYTF. The CDR3 coding sequence is TGCAGTGCTAGAGGAGTGACCGGGCCGGGTGGCTACACCTTC.

This clonotype has ten or more counts. The chain links TRBV7-2 to TRBJ2-7; D unresolved. CDR1 is SGHTA, CDR2 FQGNSA, per germline. V was clipped by 1 base and J by 5 bases, with 6 bases between them. The CDR3 runs 12 residues. The CDR3 here is CASSLVSDEQYF. In DNA form, the CDR3 reads TGTGCCAGCAGCTTAGTATCCGACGAGCAGTACTTC.

In its sample, this clonotype was seen a few times. V and J are TRBV6-1 and TRBJ2-7; TRBD2 matches at 7 bases. In germline, CDR1 is MNHNS, CDR2 SASEGT. The V gene end was trimmed by 6 bases and the J gene end by 2 bases; junction bases not matched to a gene: 4. The CDR3 consists of 13 residues. CDR3 nucleotide sequence: TGTGCCAGCAGGTGGCGGGAGACCTACGAGCAGTACTTC. Translating it yields CASRWRETYEQYF.

Only a few counts were recorded for this clonotype. The CDR3 sequence: CASSPDTTNYGYTF. CDR3 nucleotide sequence: TGTGCCAGTAGTCCAGACACGACTAACTATGGCTACACCTTC. The genes are TRBV19 and TRBJ1-2, with D uncertain. This CDR3 comprises 14 residues. CDR1 is LNHDA, CDR2 SQIVND, per germline (reference sequence). V dropped 5 bases and J dropped 0 bases, with 10 bases sitting between them.